Listed here is a single T cell receptor (beta chain). RNA transcripts provided the source from which TCR beta CDR3 regions were amplified. First-round RT-PCR with HTBI primers amplified the TCR CDR3 region. Via MiXCR, TCRdb re-called the multiplex PCR reads, giving one row per CDR3 protein. The sample includes about 280,000 distinct CDR3 sequences, less than 30% of them seen just once. The entry originates in a study of T cells in Graves' hyperthyroidism and ophthalmopathy. Study background: Before any treatment, at initial diagnosis, peripheral blood was collected.

The CDR3 is 13 amino acids. Germline lookup yields CDR1 SNHLY and CDR2 FYNNEI. The germline V and J ends were trimmed by 4 bases and 5 bases, with 12 bases remaining between them. In patients aged 18 to 65, hyperthyroidism was newly diagnosed, with duration under 2 months. Researchers barred patients who had uncontrolled infection, other autoimmune disease, pregnancy or lactation. This TCR derives from a man in his forties with Graves' hyperthyroidism that later progressed to Graves' ophthalmopathy. The chain carries TRBV2 and TRBJ2-7; unclear D gene. Sample: blood. CDR3 sequence reads: CASSVLAIDEQYF. The CDR3 region has the DNA TGTGCCAGCAGTGTTTTAGCAATCGACGAGCAGTACTTC.